The 30 T cell receptor beta chains below all came from one sample that was sequenced in a study of cytomegalovirus exposure and HLA in healthy donors. PCR employed 60 Vbeta and 13 Jbeta primers. Only in-frame clones appear in the TCRdb table, and some are missing; sequencing was by immunoSEQ multiplex PCR. The sample carries about 180,000 clones, approximately 73% recorded once. Sequencing was done on a sample of PBMCs. The origin of the receptors is a woman in her 30s in good health and CMV-seropositive.

This clone was seen more than once but under ten times. The chain links TRBV25-1 to TRBJ1-4, with D perhaps matching TRBD1 (6 bases). Germline lookup yields CDR1 MGHDK and CDR2 SYGVNS. The CDR3 covers 16 residues. Trimming removed 4 bases at V and 6 bases at J, with 18 bases between. CDR3 in amino acids: CASSGRTRGMDEKLFF. CDR3 DNA: TGTGCCAGCAGTGGAAGAACGAGGGGGATGGATGAAAAACTGTTTTTT. The full variable domain, in which reference TRBV25-1 and TRBJ1-4 provide the parts outside the CDR3, is EADIYQTPRYLVIGTGKKITLECSQTMGHDKMYWYQQDPGMELHLIHYSYGVNSTEKGDLSSESTVSRIRTEHFPLTLESARPSHTSQYLCASSGRTRGMDEKLFFGSGTQLSVL.

In this sample, this clone turned up a few times. Other DNA sequences of this sample code for an identical CDR3. The genes are TRBV4-1 and TRBJ2-5; TRBD1 matches at 7 bases. Germline assignment: CDR1 MGHRA and CDR2 YSYEKL. The V gene end was trimmed by 2 bases and the J gene end by 7 bases; junction bases not matched to a gene: 13. CDR3 size: 16 residues. The CDR3 loop reads CASSQFDRAFSPTQYF. The CDR3 DNA follows: TGCGCCAGCAGCCAATTTGACAGGGCCTTCTCCCCGACCCAGTACTTC.

The rearrangement joins TRBV18 to TRBJ2-7; the D gene is possibly TRBD1 (5 bases). The CDR3 is 13 amino acids. Germline CDR1 KGHSH, CDR2 LQKENI. Trimming took off 5 bases at V and 7 bases at J, with 15 bases between the two ends. The CDR3 DNA follows: TGTGCCAGCTCAGCGAAGTGGACATCGGAGCAGTACTTC. Its protein product is CASSAKWTSEQYF.

V usage is TRBV7-2 and J usage is TRBJ2-7; D is possibly TRBD2 (6 bases). The CDR3 runs 10 residues. From germline, CDR1 is SGHTA and CDR2 FQGNSA. Trimming cost V 10 bases and J 5 bases, with 9 bases left between them. The chain's CDR3 is CATGLNEQYF. In DNA, the CDR3 is TGTGCCACCGGACTAAACGAGCAGTACTTC.

The V call is TRBV12-5, the J call TRBJ2-2; 8 bases are a match to TRBD1. The CDR3 loop spans 18 amino acids. The trim removed 1 base at V and 0 bases at J, leaving 7 bases unmatched. Germline assignment: CDR1 LGHNT and CDR2 FRNRAP. The CDR3 sequence: CASGLARYRGTNTGELFF. In DNA, the CDR3 is TGTGCTAGTGGTTTGGCCAGATACAGGGGGACGAACACCGGGGAGCTGTTTTTT.

The chain carries TRBV6-5 and TRBJ1-3, with D maybe TRBD1 (6 bases). The germline V gene has CDR1 MNHEY and CDR2 SVGAGI. V was trimmed by 0 bases and J by 4 bases, leaving 13 bases between them. The CDR3 covers 16 residues. CDR3 amino acids: CASSYSDSPPGNTIYF. CDR3 sequence (DNA): TGTGCCAGCAGTTACTCGGACAGTCCACCGGGAAACACCATATATTTT.

The rearrangement uses TRBV30 and TRBJ2-7; D possibly corresponds to TRBD2 (5 bases). Germline CDR1 GTSNPN, CDR2 SVGIG (reference sequence). The CDR3 loop spans 11 amino acids. V gave up 1 base and J gave up 4 bases, with 5 bases separating them. The CDR3 region is CAWSERYEQYF. The CDR3, as DNA: TGTGCCTGGAGTGAGCGGTACGAGCAGTACTTC.

This clone has only one observation. J is TRBJ2-5 and V is TRBV2; D ambiguous. The CDR3 extends over 14 amino acids. Germline V gives CDR1 SNHLY, CDR2 FYNNEI. Trimming cost V 3 bases and J 2 bases, with 10 bases left between them. The chain's CDR3 is CASSDPWRQETQYF. The CDR3, as DNA: TGTGCCAGCAGTGACCCTTGGCGGCAAGAGACCCAGTACTTC.

V and J are TRBV6-6 and TRBJ1-5; D unclear. Trimming removed 2 bases at V and 2 bases at J, with 10 bases between. Germline V gene lookup returns CDR1 MNHNY and CDR2 SVGAGI (reference sequence). The length of the CDR3 is 15 residues. The CDR3 DNA sequence: TGTGCCAGCAGTTACGCTGAGTTGCGCAATCAGCCCCAGCATTTT. The encoded protein is CASSYAELRNQPQHF.

A few counts support this clone. In nucleotides, the CDR3 is TGTGCCAGCAGCTTAGGCCCCAGGGACAATGAGCAGTTCTTC. Protein: CASSLGPRDNEQFF. The chain employs TRBV7-3 and TRBJ2-1; perhaps TRBD1 as D (5 bases). The V gene lost 2 bases and the J gene lost 5 bases, with 10 bases spanning the gap. CDR3 length equals 14 residues. Germline lookup yields CDR1 SGHTA and CDR2 FQGTGA.

The chain combines TRBV7-2 with TRBJ2-2; D might be TRBD1 (6 bases). The CDR3 length is 16 residues. Per the germline V gene, CDR1 is SGHTA and CDR2 is FQGNSA. The V end lost 5 bases, the J end lost 4 bases, and 17 bases lay between the germline ends. CDR3 sequence reads: CASSRLGRGLTGELFF. CDR3 nucleotide sequence: TGTGCCAGCAGCCGTTTAGGCAGGGGCCTCACCGGGGAGCTGTTTTTT.

The CDR3 bases are TGTGCCAGCAGTTTGGACTCGGCGGGCATTCAGTACTTC. This translates into CASSLDSAGIQYF. This chain links TRBV27 with TRBJ2-4, with D maybe TRBD2 (5 bases). This CDR3 has 13 residues. Trimming left V 3 bases short and J 9 bases short, with 12 bases between. Looked up from germline, CDR1 is MNHEY and CDR2 is SMNVEV (reference sequence).

This clone was counted a few times. The chain couples TRBV6-5 to TRBJ1-2; 9 bases line up with TRBD1. Germline CDR1 MNHEY, CDR2 SVGAGI. The CDR3 consists of 14 residues. V trimming: 7 bases; J trimming: 2 bases; junction bases outside the gene matches: 5. DNA of the CDR3: TGTGCCAGCACCCGGGACAGGGACAACTATGGCTACACCTTC. Translation: CASTRDRDNYGYTF.

The chain employs TRBV10-3 and TRBJ2-1; 9 bases line up with TRBD1. The germline gives CDR1 ENHRY, CDR2 SYGVKD. J lost 8 bases, V lost 1 base, and 6 bases had no gene match. This CDR3 region has 15 residues. The DNA of the CDR3 is TGTGCCATCAGTGAGTTCCCGACAGGGGGGGATGAGCAGTTCTTC. The encoded protein is CAISEFPTGGDEQFF.

The J gene is TRBJ2-7, the V gene TRBV19, with 7 bases lining up with TRBD1. Germline trimming cut 5 bases from V and 3 bases from J; bases unmatched to any gene: 4. This CDR3 comprises 13 residues. Germline V gives CDR1 LNHDA, CDR2 SQIVND (reference sequence). In DNA, the CDR3 is TGTGCCAGTAGTCTCCGGGACAGCTACGAGCAGTACTTC. It yields the protein CASSLRDSYEQYF.

This clone has more than one count but fewer than ten. The J gene is TRBJ2-3, the V gene TRBV19, with D possibly being TRBD1 (5 bases). CDR1 LNHDA and CDR2 SQIVND come from the germline V gene (reference sequence). The CDR3 covers 13 residues. V was cut by 5 bases and J by 1 base, with 7 bases left in between. CDR3 in DNA: TGTGCCAGTAGTGCGACAGGCACAGATACGCAGTATTTT. This translates into CASSATGTDTQYF.

V usage is TRBV28 and J usage is TRBJ1-2, with D possibly TRBD1 on 5 matching bases. Germline-derived CDR1 and CDR2 are MDHEN and SYDVKM. Trimming took off 1 base at V and 7 bases at J, with 13 bases between the two ends. CDR3 length: 14 amino acids. CDR3 sequence (DNA): TGTGCCAGCAGTTTATTGTTAGGGGTTGGTGGCTACACCTTC. Protein: CASSLLLGVGGYTF.

V usage is TRBV2 and J usage is TRBJ2-5, with D perhaps TRBD1 (7 bases). The J call may not be correct, given that the DNA end is closer to TRBJ2-7. The CDR3 sequence is 15 residues long. The germline CDR1 and CDR2 sequences are SNHLY and FYNNEI. The CDR3 nucleotides read TGTGCCAGCAGGGGGGCGGGACAGCGGCCCTACGAGCAGTACTTC. Its protein is CASRGAGQRPYEQYF.

The gene calls are TRBV19 and TRBJ2-6; 7 nucleotides align to TRBD1. CDR3 length: 17 amino acids. Trimming at V came to 9 bases and at J to 2 bases, leaving 13 bases not matched to a gene. CDR1 and CDR2 (germline): LNHDA, SQIVND (reference sequence). CDR3 DNA sequence: TGTGCCAGCCTACCCATGGACAGGTCGACTGGGGCCAACGTCCTGACTTTC. Its translation: CASLPMDRSTGANVLTF.

The chain links TRBV6-1 to TRBJ1-4; D is possibly TRBD1 (5 bases). The CDR3 is 13 amino acids. CDR1 and CDR2 from the germline V gene are MNHNS and SASEGT. Between the trimmed V and J ends, which lost 3 bases and 8 bases, there was a span of 10 bases. CDR3 nucleotide sequence: TGTGCCAGCAGTGATGAGGCAGGGGAAAAACTGTTTTTT. Amino acid sequence: CASSDEAGEKLFF.

This chain connects TRBV11-3 to TRBJ2-3; tentative D call: TRBD2 (6 bases). V lost 4 bases and J 1 base, leaving 9 bases between the germline ends. Germline CDR1 and CDR2: SGHNT and YENEEA. The CDR3 sequence is 14 residues long. The CDR3 protein is CASSSWGGTDTQYF. CDR3 in DNA: TGTGCCAGCAGCTCATGGGGGGGCACAGATACGCAGTATTTT.

This rearrangement joins TRBV28 to TRBJ2-3; 10 bases line up with TRBD1. With 6 bases clipped from V and 3 bases from J, the junction kept 6 bases outside the gene matches. The germline gives CDR1 MDHEN, CDR2 SYDVKM. The CDR3 covers 15 residues. Here the CDR3 DNA reads TGTGCCAGCAGGGGGACGGACAGGGGGACAGATACGCAGTATTTT. Translated, it gives CASRGTDRGTDTQYF.

This chain connects TRBV11-2 to TRBJ2-1; 13 bases map to TRBD2. The germline gives CDR1 SGHAT, CDR2 FQNNGV. V trimming: 4 bases; J trimming: 9 bases; junction bases outside the gene matches: 9. This CDR3 is built from 16 residues. CDR3: CASSSKLAGGHSEQFF. The DNA of the CDR3 is TGTGCCAGCAGCTCCAAACTAGCGGGGGGGCATAGTGAGCAGTTCTTC.

This chain joins TRBV4-3 and TRBJ1-3; 8 bases align to TRBD1. The V segment lost 2 bases and the J segment 10 bases; nucleotides outside the gene matches: 10. The CDR3 is made up of 15 amino acids. CDR1 and CDR2 from the germline V gene are LGHNA and YSLEER. CDR3 sequence (DNA): TGCGCCAGCAGCCAACTGGACAGGGACCAAGGGACCATATATTTT. Translating gives CASSQLDRDQGTIYF.

The genes are TRBV5-4 and TRBJ1-2, with a tentative D call TRBD1 (5 bases). The V and J ends lost 0 bases and 6 bases respectively, with 12 bases between them. Germline V gene lookup returns CDR1 SGHNT and CDR2 YYREEE (reference sequence). The CDR3 has 14 residues. The DNA of the CDR3 is TGTGCCAGCAGCTTGGACAGGCAATGGGATGGCTACACCTTC. Protein product: CASSLDRQWDGYTF.

This chain connects TRBV6-5 to TRBJ1-4; the D gene is possibly TRBD1 (6 bases). The CDR3 sequence is 15 residues long. In germline, CDR1 is MNHEY, CDR2 SVGAGI. V was cut by 5 bases and J by 7 bases, with 17 bases left in between. The CDR3 DNA reads TGTGCCAGCAGTCCCCGGGGGGGGGCGGGTGAAAAACTGTTTTTT. It yields the protein CASSPRGGAGEKLFF.

The chain combines TRBV2 with TRBJ2-7; TRBD1 agrees at 10 bases. The ends lost 7 bases at V and 2 bases at J; junction bases unmatched: 5. The CDR3 is made up of 14 amino acids. Germline CDR1 SNHLY, CDR2 FYNNEI. CDR3 DNA sequence: TGTGCCAGCATGTATGGGACAGGGGCCTACGAGCAGTACTTC. This codes for CASMYGTGAYEQYF.

The rearrangement uses TRBV13 and TRBJ2-2, with TRBD1 as a possible D gene (6 bases). The CDR3 has 16 residues. V was pared by 2 bases and J by 2 bases, with 12 bases between. Per the germline V gene, CDR1 is PRHDT and CDR2 is FYEKMQ (reference sequence). CDR3 sequence (DNA): TGTGCCAGCAGCTTAACCTGGGACAAAAACACCGGGGAGCTGTTTTTT. Amino acid sequence: CASSLTWDKNTGELFF.

V and J are TRBV9 and TRBJ2-5; 8 bases are shared with TRBD1. This CDR3 comprises 15 residues. Trimming removed 3 bases from V and 5 bases from J; junction bases left unmatched: 9. CDR1 and CDR2 (germline): SGDLS, YYNGEE. CDR3 bases: TGTGCCAGCAGCGCCGCAGGGGGCGCGAAGGAGACCCAGTACTTC. It encodes CASSAAGGAKETQYF. Full variable domain (outside the CDR3, taken from reference TRBV9 and TRBJ2-5): DSGVTQTPKHLITATGQRVTLRCSPRSGDLSVYWYQQSLDQGLQFLIQYYNGEERAKGNILERFSAQQFPDLHSELNLSSLELGDSALYFCASSAAGGAKETQYFGPGTRLLVL.

The chain couples TRBV30 to TRBJ1-5, with 12 bases identical to TRBD1. Germline loops: CDR1 GTSNPN, CDR2 SVGIG (reference sequence). Losses at the gene ends were 1 base for V and 1 base for J; bases not matched to a gene: 2. The CDR3 runs to 16 residues. CDR3 loop: CAWSGGTGGSNQPQHF. In DNA form, the CDR3 reads TGTGCCTGGAGTGGCGGGACAGGGGGCAGCAATCAGCCCCAGCATTTT.